The rows below give T cell receptor beta chains drawn from one sample of a study of CD8 T cells in Susac syndrome. TCRdb reanalysed the immunoSEQ multiplex PCR reads using MiXCR and keeps one entry per CDR3 protein. The table shows approximately 120,000 distinct CDR3 sequences, with about nine tenths occurring only once. Sequences were obtained from CD4+ T cells from PBMCs. The receptors originated from a human donor in good health. CDR3s include the opening cysteine and the closing phenylalanine or tryptophan. The order of the fields is CDR3 length, V gene, clone size, D gene, J gene, CDR3 protein, CDR3 DNA. A D gene is named only where the DNA matches it firmly. Clone size is stated in some rows and not others, as once, few, many or a class when expanded.

>14|TRBV7-2|.|.|TRBJ1-2
CASSLGGGETGYTF
TGTGCCAGCAGCTTAGGAGGGGGGGAAACGGGCTACACCTTC
>15|TRBV7-2|.|TRBD1|TRBJ1-6
CASSLSWAGGSPLHF
TGTGCCAGCAGCTTATCCTGGGCAGGGGGTTCACCCCTCCACTTT
>16|TRBV20-1|.|.|TRBJ2-2
CSARDSGDPRTGELFF
TGCAGTGCTAGAGATTCTGGGGACCCAAGGACCGGGGAGCTGTTTTTT
>12|TRBV7-3|.|TRBD1|TRBJ1-2
CASSPGTGGYTF
TGTGCCAGCAGCCCCGGGACAGGGGGCTACACCTTC
>16|TRBV7-2|once|.|TRBJ2-1
CASSLPEGTSINEQFF
TGTGCCAGCAGCTTACCCGAGGGAACTAGCATCAATGAGCAGTTCTTC
>12|TRBV7-2|.|.|TRBJ2-5
CASSYSQETQYF
TGTGCCAGCAGCTACTCCCAAGAGACCCAGTACTTC
>15|TRBV4-2|.|.|TRBJ2-1
CASSQDSTGYNEQFF
TGTGCCAGCAGCCAAGACTCAACGGGCTACAATGAGCAGTTCTTC
>14|TRBV5-1|.|TRBD1|TRBJ2-7
CASSVATGLGEQYF
TGCGCCAGCAGCGTAGCGACAGGGCTAGGGGAGCAGTACTTC
>18|TRBV6-2/TRBV6-3|.|TRBD2|TRBJ2-3
CASRPPGLAGGLEDTQYF
TGTGCCAGCAGACCACCGGGACTAGCGGGAGGCTTGGAAGATACGCAGTATTTT
>14|TRBV25-1|.|TRBD1|TRBJ2-2
CASTEQGAPGELFF
TGTGCCAGCACCGAACAGGGGGCCCCCGGGGAGCTGTTTTTT